This TCR beta chain was found in a study of shared clonotypes between healthy human individuals. This CDR3 is built from 15 residues. Per the germline V gene, CDR1 is ENHRY and CDR2 is SYGVKD. Trimming shortened V by 0 bases and J by 1 base, and 7 bases separated the two germline ends. Repertoires were generated with immunoSEQ multiplex PCR, while TCRdb's copy carries only in-frame clones and drops some. The repertoire includes approximately 2,200,000 clones, 85% to 95% of them detected once, and under 2% sits in the top ten. Positively selected for CCR7, the CD45RO-negative cells used as naive CD8 cells excluded terminally differentiated effector memory CD45RA+ cells.

The sequencing sample was made of naive CD8+ T cells from PBMCs. This receptor was identified in a man between 18 and 35 years old in good health. Some clones in this sample may be carry-over from other donors' samples. The gene calls are TRBV10-3 and TRBJ1-3, with D tentatively TRBD1 (5 bases). CDR3 coding DNA: TGTGCCATCAGTGAGTCGGGGGTATCTGGAAACACCATATATTTT. It specifies CAISESGVSGNTIYF.